Sequencing of this T cell receptor beta chain was carried out in a study of cytomegalovirus exposure and HLA in healthy donors. Germline values: CDR1 MNHNS, CDR2 SASEGT. The CDR3 extends over 16 amino acids. The trim removed 0 bases at V and 3 bases at J, leaving 4 bases unmatched. The PCR was carried out with 60 Vbeta primers and 13 Jbeta primers. Only in-frame clones appear in the TCRdb table, and some are missing; sequencing was by immunoSEQ multiplex PCR. The sample has approximately 110,000 clones. Sequencing used PBMCs. The receptor's source is a man aged 18 to 30 in good health and CMV-seronegative. V and J are TRBV6-1 and TRBJ1-3; 8 nucleotides match TRBD1. CDR3 amino acids: CASSEAAGTGGNTIYF. CDR3 DNA sequence: TGTGCCAGCAGTGAAGCAGCCGGGACAGGTGGAAACACCATATATTTT.